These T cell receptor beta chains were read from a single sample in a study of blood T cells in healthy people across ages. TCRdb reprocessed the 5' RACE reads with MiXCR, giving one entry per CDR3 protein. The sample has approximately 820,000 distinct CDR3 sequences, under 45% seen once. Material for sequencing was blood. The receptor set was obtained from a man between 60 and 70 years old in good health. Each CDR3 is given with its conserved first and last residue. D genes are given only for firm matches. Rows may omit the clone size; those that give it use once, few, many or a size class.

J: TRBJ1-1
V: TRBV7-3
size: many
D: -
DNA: TGTGCCAGCAGCTTAGGGAGAGGATCTGAAGCTTTCTTT
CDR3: CASSLGRGSEAFF

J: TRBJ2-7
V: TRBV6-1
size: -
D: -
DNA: TGTGCCAGCAGTGAACAGCACTACGAGCAGTACTTC
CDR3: CASSEQHYEQYF

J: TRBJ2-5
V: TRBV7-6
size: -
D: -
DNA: TGTGCCAGCGGAGTACCGGAGACCCAGTACTTC
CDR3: CASGVPETQYF

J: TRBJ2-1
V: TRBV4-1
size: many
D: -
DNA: TGCGCCAGCAGCAAAGGGCAGGGGCGGGTATACAATGAGCAGTTCTTC
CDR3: CASSKGQGRVYNEQFF

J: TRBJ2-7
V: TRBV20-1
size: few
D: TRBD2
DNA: TGCAGTGCTAGGTTGGGGGGGTACGAGCAGTACTTC
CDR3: CSARLGGYEQYF

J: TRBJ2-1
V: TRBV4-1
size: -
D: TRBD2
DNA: TGCGCCAGCAGCCAAAGGACCGGGACTAGCGGGGGTGGTGAGCAGTTCTTC
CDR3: CASSQRTGTSGGGEQFF

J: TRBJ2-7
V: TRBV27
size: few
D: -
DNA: TGTGCCAGCAGTTTATCCCCGTTTAACGAGCAGTACTTC
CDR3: CASSLSPFNEQYF

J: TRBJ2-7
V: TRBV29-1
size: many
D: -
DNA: TGCAGCGTTACTGGGACACAAAATTACTACGAGCAGTACTTC
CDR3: CSVTGTQNYYEQYF

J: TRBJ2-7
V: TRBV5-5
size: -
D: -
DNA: TGTGCCAGCAGCTTGGAGACTCGCCTCCTCGAGCAGTACTTC
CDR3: CASSLETRLLEQYF

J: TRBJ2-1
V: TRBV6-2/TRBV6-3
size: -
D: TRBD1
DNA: TGTGCCAGCAGTTACGGAAGGGACAGGGGGGCATATGAGCAGTTCTTC
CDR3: CASSYGRDRGAYEQFF

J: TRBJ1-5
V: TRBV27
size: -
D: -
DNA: TGTGCCAGCAGTTGGGTAAGGGATCAGCCCCAGCATTTT
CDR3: CASSWVRDQPQHF

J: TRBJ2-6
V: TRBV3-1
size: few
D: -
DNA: TGTGCCAGCAGCCAAGCCGGGGGAAGCTCTGGGGCCAACGTCCTGACTTTC
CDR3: CASSQAGGSSGANVLTF

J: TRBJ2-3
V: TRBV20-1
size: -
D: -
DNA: TGCAGTGCTAGAGTTTTGGCGGTGAGCACAGATACGCAGTATTTT
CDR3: CSARVLAVSTDTQYF

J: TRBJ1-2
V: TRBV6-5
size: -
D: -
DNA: TGTGCCAGCAGTTACGGGGGGTTCGACTATGGCTACACCTTC
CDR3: CASSYGGFDYGYTF

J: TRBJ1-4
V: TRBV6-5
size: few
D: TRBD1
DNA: TGTGCCAGCAGTTTGACAGGGATCAATGAAAAACTGTTTTTT
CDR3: CASSLTGINEKLFF

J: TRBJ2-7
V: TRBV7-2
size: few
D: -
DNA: TGTGCCAGCAGCGCCAAGGGGAGCACCTACGAGCAGTACTTC
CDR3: CASSAKGSTYEQYF

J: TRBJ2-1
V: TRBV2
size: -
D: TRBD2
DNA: TGTGCCAACGCCCGACTAGCGATCAATGAGCAGTTCTTC
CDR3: CANARLAINEQFF

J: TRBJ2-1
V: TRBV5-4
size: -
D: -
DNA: TGTGCCAGCAGCCGCCTAACTAGTACTTCCTACAATGAGCAGTTCTTC
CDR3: CASSRLTSTSYNEQFF

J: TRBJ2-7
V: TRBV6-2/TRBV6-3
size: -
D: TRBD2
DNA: TGTGCCAGCAGTTATACTAGCGGGTGCCATTCCTACGAGCAGTACTTC
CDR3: CASSYTSGCHSYEQYF

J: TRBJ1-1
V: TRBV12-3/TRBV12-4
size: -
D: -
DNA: TGTGTCAGCAGTTCCTCACGGAACACTGAAGCTTTCTTT
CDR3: CVSSSSRNTEAFF

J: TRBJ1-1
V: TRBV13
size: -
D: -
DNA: TGTGCCAGCAGCTACCGGGTAAGCGGTGAAGCTTTCTTT
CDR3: CASSYRVSGEAFF

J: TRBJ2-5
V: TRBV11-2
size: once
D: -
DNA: TGTGCCAGCAGTCGTAATACTATCCTGGCAGAGACCCAGTACTTC
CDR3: CASSRNTILAETQYF

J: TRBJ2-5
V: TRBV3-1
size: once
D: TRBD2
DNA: TGTGCCAGCAGCCAACGACTAGCGCAACAAGAGACCCAGTACTTC
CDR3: CASSQRLAQQETQYF

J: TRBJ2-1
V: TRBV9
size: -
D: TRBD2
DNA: TGTGCCAGAGGGCCAACTAGCGGGGGCCCGTCCTACAATGAGCAGTTCTTC
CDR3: CARGPTSGGPSYNEQFF

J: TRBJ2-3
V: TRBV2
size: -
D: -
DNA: TGTGCCAGCAGTGTGCTGGGACCCACAGATACGCAGTATTTT
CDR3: CASSVLGPTDTQYF

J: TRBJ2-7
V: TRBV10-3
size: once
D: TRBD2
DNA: TGTGCCATCAGTGAGGCGGGGGGCTCTTCCTACGAGCAGTACTTC
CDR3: CAISEAGGSSYEQYF

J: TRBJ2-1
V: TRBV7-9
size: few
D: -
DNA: TGTGCCAGCAGCACCGGACGAGGGTTTGAGTTCTTC
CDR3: CASSTGRGFEFF

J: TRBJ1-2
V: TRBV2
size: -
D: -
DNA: TGTGCCAGCAGAGGAGGGGTCTATGGCTACACCTTC
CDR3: CASRGGVYGYTF

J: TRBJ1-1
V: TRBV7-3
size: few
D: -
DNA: TGTGCCAGCAGCTTAGGGCCGGGAGAAGCTTTCTTT
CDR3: CASSLGPGEAFF

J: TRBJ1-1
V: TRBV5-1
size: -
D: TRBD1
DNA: TGCGCCAGCAGCTCCTCAGGGGGAGGGAACACTGAAGCTTTCTTT
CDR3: CASSSSGGGNTEAFF

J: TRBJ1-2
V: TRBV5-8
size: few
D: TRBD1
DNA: TGTGCCAGCAGCCTGACGACAGGGTTTAACTATGGCTACACCTTC
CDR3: CASSLTTGFNYGYTF

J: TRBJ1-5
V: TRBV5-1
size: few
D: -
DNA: TGCGCCAGCAGCGAAAGGATTTATAGCAATCAGCCCCAGCATTTT
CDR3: CASSERIYSNQPQHF

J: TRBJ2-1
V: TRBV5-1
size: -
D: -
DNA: TGCGCCAGCAGCTTGAAGGGCTCTCCTGCTGGGAATTACCCTAGCTACAATGAGCAGTTCTTC
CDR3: CASSLKGSPAGNYPSYNEQFF

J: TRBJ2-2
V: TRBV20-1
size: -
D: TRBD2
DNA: TGCAGTGCCCCGACTAGCGGGAACACCGGGGAGCTGTTTTTT
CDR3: CSAPTSGNTGELFF

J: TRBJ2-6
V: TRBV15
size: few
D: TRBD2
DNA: TGTGCCACCAGCGGCGCGACTAGCGGGGGTGCGAAAGGGGCCAACGTCCTGACTTTC
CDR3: CATSGATSGGAKGANVLTF